The next 26 T cell receptor beta chains were all read from a single sample in a study of cytomegalovirus exposure and HLA in healthy donors. PCR primers comprised 60 Vbeta and 13 Jbeta primers. Measured with immunoSEQ multiplex PCR; TCRdb has only the in-frame clones, and not every one. Here the sample spans roughly 150,000 clones, roughly 75% being singletons. The sequenced sample was PBMCs. All receptors come from a man aged 18-30 years in good health and CMV-seropositive.

The chain carries TRBV28 and TRBJ2-2; 12 positions match TRBD2. V lost 4 bases and J lost 5; bases outside the gene matches: 2. This CDR3 has 15 amino acids. From germline, CDR1 is MDHEN and CDR2 SYDVKM. The CDR3 region is CASSYGLAGTGELFF. Here the CDR3 DNA reads TGTGCCAGCAGTTACGGACTAGCGGGGACCGGGGAGCTGTTTTTT.

The rearrangement joins TRBV5-1 to TRBJ2-7; the match to TRBD2 covers 11 bases. The CDR3 extends over 16 amino acids. Germline V gene lookup returns CDR1 SGHRS and CDR2 YFSETQ. Trimming at V came to 0 bases and at J to 3 bases, leaving 5 bases not matched to a gene. CDR3 residues: CASSLAQLAGDYEQYF. The CDR3 DNA sequence: TGCGCCAGCAGCTTGGCACAACTAGCGGGGGACTACGAGCAGTACTTC. Supplemented by reference TRBV5-1 and TRBJ2-7, the full variable domain reads KAGVTQTPRYLIKTRGQQVTLSCSPISGHRSVSWYQQTPGQGLQFLFEYFSETQRNKGNFPGRFSGRQFSNSRSEMNVSTLELGDSALYLCASSLAQLAGDYEQYFGPGTRLTVT.

In this sample, this clone turned up a few times. The rearrangement uses TRBV27 and TRBJ1-1; D perhaps matches TRBD1 (5 bases). Between the trimmed V and J ends, which lost 7 bases and 1 base, there was a span of 10 bases. Germline assignment: CDR1 MNHEY and CDR2 SMNVEV (reference sequence). The CDR3 length is 13 residues. The DNA of the CDR3 is TGTGCCAGCACAGGGCAGGAGAACACTGAAGCTTTCTTT. It codes for CASTGQENTEAFF.

The chain couples TRBV6-1 to TRBJ1-2, with D possibly matching TRBD1 (5 bases). CDR3 length: 15 residues. V lost 5 bases to trimming and J lost 2 bases, with 15 bases between them. Germline V gives CDR1 MNHNS, CDR2 SASEGT. The CDR3 DNA reads TGTGCCAGCAGTAGAACACTGACAGAAAACTATGGCTACACCTTC. Protein product: CASSRTLTENYGYTF.

The chain joins TRBV29-1 to TRBJ1-2; 8 bases agree with TRBD1. CDR3 size: 17 residues. The trim removed 1 base at V and 0 bases at J, leaving 10 bases unmatched. The germline V gene has CDR1 SQVTM and CDR2 ANQGSEA. As DNA, the CDR3 is TGCAGCGTTGAAGTATTGCAGGGGGCTGCGCCTAACTATGGCTACACCTTC. Translating gives CSVEVLQGAAPNYGYTF. Combining the CDR3 with reference TRBV29-1 and TRBJ1-2 gives the whole variable domain SAVISQKPSRDICQRGTSLTIQCQVDSQVTMMFWYRQQPGQSLTLIATANQGSEATYESGFVIDKFPISRPNLTFSTLTVSNMSPEDSSIYLCSVEVLQGAAPNYGYTFGSGTRLTVV.

This clone occurred once. Other DNA sequences in this sample translate to the same CDR3. This chain links TRBV6-5 with TRBJ2-5, with 9 nucleotides matching TRBD2. The J segment lost 6 bases and the V segment lost 6 bases, leaving 11 bases of the junction unmatched. Looked up from germline, CDR1 is MNHEY and CDR2 is SVGAGI. This CDR3 region has 15 residues. The DNA of the CDR3 is TGTGCCAGCAGCCCTTTTGGTAGCGGGAGTAAGACCCAGTACTTC. Translation gives CASSPFGSGSKTQYF.

The chain employs TRBV9 and TRBJ2-7; TRBD2 agrees at 7 bases. This CDR3 has 15 residues. The junction had 9 bases not matched to a gene; V was cut back by 3 bases and J by 3 bases. The V gene's germline CDR1 is SGDLS and CDR2 YYNGEE. As DNA, the CDR3 is TGTGCCAGCAGCGGGGAAGCTAGCGGTTACTACGAGCAGTACTTC. Encoded protein: CASSGEASGYYEQYF. The full variable domain, in which reference TRBV9 and TRBJ2-7 provide the parts outside the CDR3, is DSGVTQTPKHLITATGQRVTLRCSPRSGDLSVYWYQQSLDQGLQFLIQYYNGEERAKGNILERFSAQQFPDLHSELNLSSLELGDSALYFCASSGEASGYYEQYFGPGTRLTVT.

The chain joins TRBV18 to TRBJ2-5; the D gene is possibly TRBD2 (5 bases). V was shortened by 2 bases and J by 9 bases, with 13 bases between the two germline ends. Germline assignment: CDR1 KGHSH and CDR2 LQKENI. This CDR3 contains 13 residues. CDR3 residues: CASSPGVVEAQYF. The CDR3 DNA is TGTGCCAGCTCACCAGGGGTAGTGGAGGCCCAGTACTTC. The variable domain in full, with the rest retrieved from reference TRBV18 and TRBJ2-5, is NAGVMQNPRHLVRRRGQEARLRCSPMKGHSHVYWYRQLPEEGLKFMVYLQKENIIDESGMPKERFSAEFPKEGPSILRIQQVVRGDSAAYFCASSPGVVEAQYFGPGTRLLVL.

The chain recombines TRBV7-2 with TRBJ2-7; TRBD2 matches at 12 bases. The CDR3 contains 15 residues. CDR1 and CDR2 (germline): SGHTA, FQGNSA. J was trimmed by 5 bases and V by 1 base; bases with no gene match: 3. CDR3: CASSLVASGGDEQYF. The CDR3, as DNA: TGTGCCAGCAGCTTAGTGGCTAGCGGGGGGGACGAGCAGTACTTC.

The chain links TRBV6-5 to TRBJ2-7; TRBD1 agrees at 9 bases. Germline-derived CDR1 and CDR2 are MNHEY and SVGAGI. The CDR3 is made up of 14 amino acids. Unmatched junction bases numbered 3, after V lost 2 bases and J lost 4 bases. In DNA form, the CDR3 reads TGTGCCAGCAGTTACCTAGGACAGGGGTACGAGCAGTACTTC. As protein: CASSYLGQGYEQYF.

V is TRBV27 and J is TRBJ2-1, with TRBD1 as a possible D gene (6 bases). CDR1 MNHEY and CDR2 SMNVEV come from the germline V gene (reference sequence). This CDR3 spans 16 amino acids. V dropped 5 bases and J dropped 0 bases, with 14 bases sitting between them. For the CDR3, the DNA is TGTGCCAGCAGTGTAGCAACAGGGATCTCCTACAATGAGCAGTTCTTC. Its translation is CASSVATGISYNEQFF.

The chain recombines TRBV4-1 with TRBJ2-7; weak D call: TRBD2 (5 bases). There are 16 residues in the CDR3. The germline V gene has CDR1 MGHRA and CDR2 YSYEKL. Trimming removed 3 bases from V and 7 bases from J, with 22 bases in between. CDR3 sequence: CASSHRQRERVGEQYF. CDR3 bases: TGCGCCAGCAGCCACCGTCAACGGGAAAGAGTAGGGGAGCAGTACTTC.

The sample holds one count of this clone. The V gene is TRBV28, the J gene TRBJ1-1; D gene unclear. V was pared by 4 bases and J by 6 bases, with 6 bases between. Per the germline V gene, CDR1 is MDHEN and CDR2 is SYDVKM. The CDR3 sequence is 11 residues long. CDR3 residues: CASSSGAEAFF. CDR3 in DNA: TGTGCCAGCAGTTCTGGAGCTGAAGCTTTCTTT.

The genes are TRBV27 and TRBJ2-1; the match to TRBD2 covers 7 bases. The CDR3 spans 16 residues. The germline CDR1 and CDR2 sequences are MNHEY and SMNVEV (reference sequence). V was clipped by 2 bases and J by 3 bases; unmatched bases: 7. This CDR3 reads CASSLDQRDGYNEQFF. The CDR3 coding sequence is TGTGCCAGCAGTTTAGATCAGCGGGATGGCTACAATGAGCAGTTCTTC.

The V call is TRBV6-5, the J call TRBJ1-4; no clear D. With 5 bases removed from V and 7 bases from J, the gap between germline ends came to 14 bases. CDR1 and CDR2 from the germline V gene are MNHEY and SVGAGI. The CDR3 spans 14 residues. DNA of the CDR3: TGTGCCAGCAGTGAAGGAGGGCGGAGTGAAAAACTGTTTTTT. Amino acid sequence: CASSEGGRSEKLFF.

This rearrangement joins TRBV6-6 to TRBJ2-1; TRBD1 might be the D (6 bases). The CDR3 runs to 15 residues. Germline lookup yields CDR1 MNHNY and CDR2 SVGAGI (reference sequence). The V end lost 4 bases, the J end lost 1 base, and 11 bases lay between the germline ends. CDR3 in amino acids: CASSSRQGSYNEQFF. The CDR3 DNA reads TGTGCCAGCAGTTCTCGCCAGGGGTCCTACAATGAGCAGTTCTTC.

The chain combines TRBV30 with TRBJ2-3; maybe TRBD2 (6 bases). The germline V gene encodes CDR1 GTSNPN and CDR2 SVGIG (reference sequence). This CDR3 is built from 14 residues. The CDR3 protein is CAYRRDSNTDTQYF. CDR3 in DNA: TGTGCATATAGAAGGGACTCCAACACAGATACGCAGTATTTT. Drawing the rest from reference TRBV30 and TRBJ2-3, the complete variable domain is SQTIHQWPATLVQPVGSPLSLECTVEGTSNPNLYWYRQAAGRGLQLLFYSVGIGQISSEVPQNLSASRPQDRQFILSSKKLLLSDSGFYLCAYRRDSNTDTQYFGPGTRLTVL.

The V and J genes are TRBV27 and TRBJ1-1; D not certain. V lost 7 bases, J lost 7 bases, and 16 bases lay in between. The length of the CDR3 is 13 residues. Germline values: CDR1 MNHEY, CDR2 SMNVEV (reference sequence). DNA for the CDR3: TGTGCCAGCAAGGTATGGGCAGACGGTGAAGCTTTCTTT. Residues: CASKVWADGEAFF.

This chain links TRBV18 with TRBJ2-2; the match to TRBD1 covers 7 bases. J gave up 8 bases and V 0 bases, and 6 bases lay outside the gene matches. This CDR3 spans 15 amino acids. CDR1 is KGHSH, CDR2 LQKENI, per germline. The CDR3 is CASSPPGQRGGELFF. The CDR3 DNA reads as TGTGCCAGCTCACCACCGGGACAGCGCGGTGGGGAGCTGTTTTTT.

The chain recombines TRBV7-3 with TRBJ1-2; 7 positions agree with TRBD1. This CDR3 has 13 residues. Trimming cost V 6 bases and J 8 bases; bases outside gene matches: 9. Germline CDR1 and CDR2: SGHTA and FQGTGA. CDR3 coding DNA: TGTGCCAGCAGTCATACACAGGGGAACGGCTACACCTTC. Translated: CASSHTQGNGYTF.

V is TRBV5-6 and J is TRBJ2-1, with 7 nucleotides matching TRBD2. Unmatched junction bases numbered 7, after V lost 4 bases and J lost 3 bases. Germline CDR1 is SGHDT and CDR2 is YYEEEE. The CDR3 sequence is 15 residues long. CDR3 nucleotide sequence: TGTGCCAGCAGCCAACTAGCGCCCAACTACAATGAGCAGTTCTTC. Translated, it gives CASSQLAPNYNEQFF.

The V call is TRBV28, the J call TRBJ1-1; 11 bases agree with TRBD1. This CDR3 has 15 amino acids. Germline loops: CDR1 MDHEN, CDR2 SYDVKM. The ends lost 5 bases at V and 5 bases at J; junction bases unmatched: 7. CDR3 region: CASSLPGTGGTEAFF. CDR3 nucleotide sequence: TGTGCCAGCAGTCTTCCCGGGACAGGGGGTACTGAAGCTTTCTTT.

V gene TRBV6-5 combines with J gene TRBJ2-1; D perhaps matches TRBD2 (6 bases). Germline loops: CDR1 MNHEY, CDR2 SVGAGI. The CDR3 is made up of 10 amino acids. The V end lost 9 bases, the J end lost 10 bases, and 10 bases lay between the germline ends. CDR3 in amino acids: CARWGVEQFF. The CDR3 DNA follows: TGTGCCAGATGGGGGGTAGAGCAGTTCTTC.

The V call is TRBV7-8, the J call TRBJ2-1; TRBD1 matches at 9 bases. V was pared by 5 bases and J by 6 bases, with 2 bases of the junction left unmatched. Germline V gene sequence: CDR1 SGHVS, CDR2 FQNEAQ. CDR3 size: 13 residues. The DNA of the CDR3 is TGTGCCAGCAGCATGGACAGGGGCAATGAGCAGTTCTTC. Translated: CASSMDRGNEQFF.

The rearrangement uses TRBV2 and TRBJ1-1, with D possibly TRBD1 on 5 matching bases. Germline V CDR1 and CDR2: SNHLY, FYNNEI. V lost 8 bases and J 5 bases, leaving 9 bases between the germline ends. The CDR3 is 11 residues long. CDR3 bases: TGTGCCAGCGAAGGGGTTACTGAAGCTTTCTTT. This sequence encodes CASEGVTEAFF.

The CDR3 loop is CASKRSSPNTEAFF. The CDR3 bases are TGTGCCAGCAAGAGGTCCTCCCCCAACACTGAAGCTTTCTTT. The chain has TRBV2 and TRBJ1-1; unclear D gene. V gave up 7 bases and J gave up 2 bases, with 14 bases separating them. This CDR3 spans 14 amino acids. Germline V lookup: CDR1 SNHLY, CDR2 FYNNEI.